The count of the clone carrying this TCR beta chain is one. Its antigen is unknown. This sample was included in a study of cytomegalovirus exposure and HLA in healthy donors. This CDR3 has 15 amino acids. V was clipped by 3 bases and J by 5 bases; unmatched bases: 8. Germline values: CDR1 SNHLY, CDR2 FYNNEI. Study-level points and caveats: A missense variant in DCLRE1C was later tied to TCR beta V- and J-gene trimming.

It was with 60 Vbeta and 13 Jbeta primers that the PCR ran. TCRdb's table, derived via immunoSEQ multiplex PCR, lists solely in-frame clones and lacks some. The sample has about 90,000 clones; 62% are singletons. Sequenced sample: PBMCs. This sequence originates from a woman in her thirties in good health and CMV-seropositive. The chain has TRBV2 and TRBJ2-3; 7 bases match TRBD1. This chain's CDR3 is CASSEGQGVVDTQYF. CDR3 coding DNA: TGTGCCAGCAGTGAGGGTCAGGGGGTGGTAGATACGCAGTATTTT.